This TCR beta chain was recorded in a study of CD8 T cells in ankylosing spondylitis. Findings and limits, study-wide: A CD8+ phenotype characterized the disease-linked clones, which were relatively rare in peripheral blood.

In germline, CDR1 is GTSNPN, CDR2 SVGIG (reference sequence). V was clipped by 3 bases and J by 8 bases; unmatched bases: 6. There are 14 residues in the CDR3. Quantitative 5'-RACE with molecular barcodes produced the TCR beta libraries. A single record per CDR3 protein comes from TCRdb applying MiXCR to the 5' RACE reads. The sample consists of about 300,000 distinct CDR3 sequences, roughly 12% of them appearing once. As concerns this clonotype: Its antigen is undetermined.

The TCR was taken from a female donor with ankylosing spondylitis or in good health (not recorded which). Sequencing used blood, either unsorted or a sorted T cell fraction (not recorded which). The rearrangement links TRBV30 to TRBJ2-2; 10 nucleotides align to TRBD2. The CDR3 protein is CAWRLAGTSGELFF. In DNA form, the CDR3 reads TGTGCCTGGAGACTAGCGGGAACCTCAGGGGAGCTGTTTTTT.